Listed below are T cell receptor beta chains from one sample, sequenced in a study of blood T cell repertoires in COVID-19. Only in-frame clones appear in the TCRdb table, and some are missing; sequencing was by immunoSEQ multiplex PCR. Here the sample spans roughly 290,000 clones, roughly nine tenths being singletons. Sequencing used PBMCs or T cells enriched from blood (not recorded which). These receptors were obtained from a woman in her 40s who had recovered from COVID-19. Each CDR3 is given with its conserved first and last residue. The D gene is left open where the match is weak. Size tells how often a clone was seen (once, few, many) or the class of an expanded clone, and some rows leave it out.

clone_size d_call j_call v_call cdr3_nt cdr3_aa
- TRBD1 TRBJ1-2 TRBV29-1 TGCAGCGTATGGGACAGCTATGGCTACACCTTC CSVWDSYGYTF
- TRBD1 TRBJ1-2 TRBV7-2 TGTGCCAGCAGCATCCGACAGGGAGGAACTAACTATGGCTACACCTTC CASSIRQGGTNYGYTF
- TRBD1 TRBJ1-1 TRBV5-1 TGCGCCAGCAGCTTGGCGACAGGGCCGACTGAAGCTTTCTTT CASSLATGPTEAFF
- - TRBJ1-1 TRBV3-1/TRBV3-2 TGTGCCAGCAGCCAAATCGGGCAGGGGGAAGCTTTCTTT CASSQIGQGEAFF
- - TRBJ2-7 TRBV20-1 TGCAGTGCTAGACTTACCTACGAGCAGTACTTC CSARLTYEQYF
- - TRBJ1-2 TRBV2 TGTGCCAGCAGTGGACAGAGGACAGCGATCTATGGCTACACCTTC CASSGQRTAIYGYTF
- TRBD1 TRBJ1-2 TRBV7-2 TGTGCCAGCAGCCTAAGACAGGGTTGGAGCTATGGCTACACCTTC CASSLRQGWSYGYTF
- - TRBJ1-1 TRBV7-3 TGTGCCAGCAGCTTATTAGGGGCAGGCGAAGCTTTCTTT CASSLLGAGEAFF
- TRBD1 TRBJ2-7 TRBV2 TGTGCCAGCAGGGGGAGGCTGGGGGACAGGGGCTCGGACGAGCAGTACTTC CASRGRLGDRGSDEQYF
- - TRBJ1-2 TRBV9 TGTGCCAGCAGCGTAACTACGTCAGCTTATGGCTACACCTTC CASSVTTSAYGYTF
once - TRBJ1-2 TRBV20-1 TGCAGTGCTAGTCGGTGGGGGGAGGGCGGCTACACCTTC CSASRWGEGGYTF